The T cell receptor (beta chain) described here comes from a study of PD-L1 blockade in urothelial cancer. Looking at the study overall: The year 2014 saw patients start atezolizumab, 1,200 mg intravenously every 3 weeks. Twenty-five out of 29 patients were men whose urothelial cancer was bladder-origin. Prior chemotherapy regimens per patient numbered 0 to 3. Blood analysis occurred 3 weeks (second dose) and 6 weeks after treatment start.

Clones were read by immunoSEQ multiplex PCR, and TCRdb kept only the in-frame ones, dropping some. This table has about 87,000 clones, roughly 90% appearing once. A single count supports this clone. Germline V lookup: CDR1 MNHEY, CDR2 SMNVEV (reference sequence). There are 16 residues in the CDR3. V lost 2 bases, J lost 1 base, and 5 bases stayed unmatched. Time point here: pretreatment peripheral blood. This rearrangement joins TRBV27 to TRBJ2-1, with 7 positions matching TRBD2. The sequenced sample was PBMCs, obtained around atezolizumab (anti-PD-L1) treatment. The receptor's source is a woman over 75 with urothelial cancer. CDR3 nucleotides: TGTGCCAGCAGTTTACGGGCGGGAGCTTCCTACAATGAGCAGTTCTTC. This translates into CASSLRAGASYNEQFF.